This TCR beta chain was obtained from a study of cytomegalovirus exposure and HLA in healthy donors (TCRdb year 2017). Regarding the study in general: An earlier analysis of some 620 of the donors reported about 280 Gb of sequence data and 117 million unique TCR beta sequences obtained from roughly 180 million T cells. In an earlier analysis of several hundred of the donors, high-throughput TCR beta sequencing was used to judge whether each TCR beta V gene segment behaved as functional or pseudogenic. In the later analysis, no new phenotypic data were used to find candidate immune exposures; instead, reliance was placed on TCR beta sequences and their occurrence across donors. In a later genetic analysis, genome-wide SNP genotypes for 398 of the 666 donors were used, and that subset was treated as a discovery cohort. The study profiled the T cell repertoires of 666 subjects by immunosequencing and related them to cytomegalovirus serostatus. Among approximately 370 genotyped donors of the cohort, an average of around 250,000 unique TCR beta nucleotide sequences was sequenced per donor, of which about 20% were non-productive. About 300 gigabases of sequencing data and 70 million to 100 million unique TCR sequences were included in an early release covering around 600 HLA-typed donors. HLA typing covered class I and class II loci at four-digit resolution. Typing coverage varied by locus: roughly 629-630 donors for A, B, C, DRB1 and DQB1; approximately 500 for DQA1; some 610 for DPA1; 450 to 480 for DPB1. Donor age, sex, ethnicity and CMV serostatus were compiled alongside the repertoire data. In addition to the first cohort of 666 subjects, a separate validation cohort of some 120 different subjects was used. To study patterns of TCR occurrence, a later analysis re-analyzed previously published TCR beta repertoires from around 700 donors and added high-resolution HLA genotyping. Several DR-DQ haplotypes were treated as single units for association and clustering because of strong linkage in the cohort. All discovery cohort repertoires had been generated on a single sequencing platform. The study aimed to test whether signatures of past pathogen exposure could be identified by cataloging public T cell receptors. The study combined high-throughput TCR immunosequencing, statistical association of individual TCRs with disease status, and machine learning to predict cytomegalovirus infection status. The genetic ancestry cluster associated with self-reported Caucasian donors included around four fifths of the roughly 400 genotyped donors. Overall results and qualifications from the work: A later analysis reported that several top co-occurrence clusters appeared linked to parvovirus B19, influenza, CMV and Epstein-Barr virus. Seventeen rarely observed V segments, including chromosome 9 orphons, were excluded from the earlier analysis of about 610 of the donors because counts were too low. Across donors, most TCR sequences were observed very rarely, whereas some public TCRs were present in many individuals. Sequencing depth was assumed to be roughly uniform across donors in the presence/absence analyses, though that assumption may not hold. Cytomegalovirus status was reported to be diagnosed by the classifier with high specificity and sensitivity in both the original and validation cohorts. Correlated functional status among segregating V segments might reflect linkage disequilibrium, but an unknown experimental factor could not be ruled out. A further reported finding was that TCR beta sequences accurately predicted the HLA-A and HLA-B alleles for most subjects in the first cohort. The authors suggested that the approach could potentially be extended to other disease states and immunological phenotypes. A later genetic analysis reported fewer N-insertions in productive TCRs among donors in an Asian-associated ancestry cluster than the approximately 670-donor mean. A few of the identified cytomegalovirus-associated TCR beta chains were confirmed in vitro to be specific for cytomegalovirus antigens. A later analysis associated about 17,000 TCR beta sequences with specific HLA alleles at a false discovery rate of 0.05. In an earlier analysis of a few hundred of the donors, most TCR beta V segments were observed in productive rearrangements about 90% or about 30% of the time, broadly matching IMGT annotations. A cluster of highly shared sequence variants was judged likely to represent a technical artifact of the sequencing pipeline. According to a later analysis, TCR association rates differed among HLA loci, with DRB1 alleles showing the most associated TCRs and HLA-C alleles showing the fewest. The 87-base-pair reads could not distinguish some IMGT-functional V segments, including TRBV6-2 and TRBV6-3, so those segments were excluded. Because HLA typing was missing for some donors at each locus, association tests included only the typed subset. An association between a missense DCLRE1C variant and V-gene and J-gene trimming of TCR beta chains was found in a later genetic analysis and replicated in an independent cohort. In a later analysis, HLA-associated TCR beta chains were found to be more clonally expanded and to have lower generation probabilities than equally common non-associated chains. In this cohort, only TCR beta chains were sequenced, and detectable features were limited by the absence of alpha or paired-chain data. CMV serostatus was the only immune exposure information available for the cohort. A total of 164 TCR beta chains were listed by the study as associated with cytomegalovirus. When HLA alleles, especially DR and DQ, strongly co-occurred, attributing TCR associations to individual alleles was difficult. A later analysis found that most CMV-associated TCR beta chains appeared HLA-restricted, with HLA associations seemingly driven largely by CMV exposure.

As encoded in the germline V gene, CDR1 is MGHRA while CDR2 is YSYEKL. Including the terminal cysteine and phenylalanine, the CDR3 comprises 12 residues. Only the CDR3 part of the read is kept: 36 bases, read in frame from the first base. V lost 1 base and J lost 10 bases; the stretch between them is 7 bases long. The cohort consisted of hundreds of healthy bone marrow donors. At the time of sampling, all cohort members were nominally healthy, though unrecorded immune exposures were likely present. The donor was CMV seropositive and belonged to the group of 250 to 350 seropositive cohort members. Every donor gave a peripheral blood sample, and the peripheral blood mononuclear cells from that sample were used for TCR beta sequencing. The Qiagen DNeasy Blood Extraction Kit was used to extract genomic DNA from the blood cell samples. Library generation was performed with the immunoSEQ multiplex PCR assay. For the multiplex PCR, a mixture combining 60 forward primers for TCR Vbeta segments and 13 reverse primers for TCR Jbeta segments was used. A multiplex PCR assay on genomic DNA amplified the CDR3 region of rearranged TCR beta genes. Amplified TCR beta libraries were sequenced as 87-base-pair reads on the Illumina HiSeq System. The authors' pipeline ran thus. Across the 500 to 750 repertoires, a later analysis counted 78 million or so unique TCR beta chains, around 10 million of which were shared by at least two donors. Raw reads were error-corrected and collapsed into unique sequences with a nearest-neighbor algorithm that merged closely related sequences to remove PCR and sequencing errors. V, D and J gene segments were assigned by aligning CDR3 sequences to IMGT reference sequences. Each retained sequence needed at least a six-nucleotide match to both a V gene segment and a J gene segment. Rearrangements were called productive when the CDR3 lacked stop codons and stayed in frame with V and J; all others were non-productive. CDR3 was defined according to IMGT convention as the region running from the second conserved V-encoded cysteine to the conserved J-encoded phenylalanine. The earlier analysis of some 600 of the donors excluded sequences that lacked an unambiguous match to a single V gene segment. In an earlier analysis of several hundred of the donors, V segments were called functional above 56.7% productive rearrangements and were called segregating when the between-donor standard deviation exceeded 5%. A statistical classification framework was built for diagnosing cytomegalovirus status from the catalog of TCR beta chain sequences. A later analysis assigned V and J genes by comparing TCR nucleotide sequences with IMGT/GENE-DB human TR gene sequences. In a later analysis, CDR3 sequences and most-parsimonious VDJ recombination scenarios were assigned using the TCRdist pipeline. In a later analysis, each TCR beta chain was defined by its CDR3 amino acid sequence together with its V-gene family, and reads lacking a unique V-gene family were excluded. A later analysis removed roughly 590 highly shared, low-generation-probability nucleotide sequences to deal with suspected cross-contamination and a sequencing artifact. A later analysis calculated a clonal expansion index for each public chain from normalized within-repertoire ranks of inferred template counts. In a later analysis, generation probabilities were computed using a VDJ recombination model fitted to out-of-frame rearrangements, and the results were checked against IGoR. In a later analysis, hypergeometric tests were used to score TCR-TCR, TCR-HLA and TCR-CMV co-occurrence, with a repertoire-size bias correction applied to TCR pairs. False discovery rates were estimated in a later analysis by permuting HLA or CMV assignments 20 times. In a later analysis, co-occurring TCRs were grouped using DBSCAN, and TCRdist sequence similarity was added for clustering within HLA-allele-positive subsets. For co-occurrence clustering, repertoires with fewer than 30,000 or more than 120,000 public chains were excluded, along with five repertoires with anomalous nucleotide sharing. The source is immuneACCESS, and TCRdb retained only in-frame sequences with V and J called. Part of the clones is not carried over; for the studies checked, unresolved V genes explain less than half of this, and the remainder is unexplained. V, J and clone size were drawn from that table, and D and trimming were deduced from the DNA. For this sample the table gives 150,000 to 200,000 clones, of which approximately 67% were detected only once. The leading ten clones occupy around 4% of the sample.

In regard to this clone: Its antigen is currently not known. Per-base quality was not reported, and no clone a single base away is much larger than it.

The receptor was isolated from a woman between 18 and 29 years old in good health and CMV-seropositive. In this chain, TRBV4-1 is recombined with TRBJ2-2; possibly the D gene is TRBD2, per 6 matching bases. Sample: PBMCs. The encoded CDR3 is CASSQAGEELFF. At the DNA level, the sequence is TGCGCCAGCAGCCAAGCGGGGGAGGAGCTGTTTTTT.